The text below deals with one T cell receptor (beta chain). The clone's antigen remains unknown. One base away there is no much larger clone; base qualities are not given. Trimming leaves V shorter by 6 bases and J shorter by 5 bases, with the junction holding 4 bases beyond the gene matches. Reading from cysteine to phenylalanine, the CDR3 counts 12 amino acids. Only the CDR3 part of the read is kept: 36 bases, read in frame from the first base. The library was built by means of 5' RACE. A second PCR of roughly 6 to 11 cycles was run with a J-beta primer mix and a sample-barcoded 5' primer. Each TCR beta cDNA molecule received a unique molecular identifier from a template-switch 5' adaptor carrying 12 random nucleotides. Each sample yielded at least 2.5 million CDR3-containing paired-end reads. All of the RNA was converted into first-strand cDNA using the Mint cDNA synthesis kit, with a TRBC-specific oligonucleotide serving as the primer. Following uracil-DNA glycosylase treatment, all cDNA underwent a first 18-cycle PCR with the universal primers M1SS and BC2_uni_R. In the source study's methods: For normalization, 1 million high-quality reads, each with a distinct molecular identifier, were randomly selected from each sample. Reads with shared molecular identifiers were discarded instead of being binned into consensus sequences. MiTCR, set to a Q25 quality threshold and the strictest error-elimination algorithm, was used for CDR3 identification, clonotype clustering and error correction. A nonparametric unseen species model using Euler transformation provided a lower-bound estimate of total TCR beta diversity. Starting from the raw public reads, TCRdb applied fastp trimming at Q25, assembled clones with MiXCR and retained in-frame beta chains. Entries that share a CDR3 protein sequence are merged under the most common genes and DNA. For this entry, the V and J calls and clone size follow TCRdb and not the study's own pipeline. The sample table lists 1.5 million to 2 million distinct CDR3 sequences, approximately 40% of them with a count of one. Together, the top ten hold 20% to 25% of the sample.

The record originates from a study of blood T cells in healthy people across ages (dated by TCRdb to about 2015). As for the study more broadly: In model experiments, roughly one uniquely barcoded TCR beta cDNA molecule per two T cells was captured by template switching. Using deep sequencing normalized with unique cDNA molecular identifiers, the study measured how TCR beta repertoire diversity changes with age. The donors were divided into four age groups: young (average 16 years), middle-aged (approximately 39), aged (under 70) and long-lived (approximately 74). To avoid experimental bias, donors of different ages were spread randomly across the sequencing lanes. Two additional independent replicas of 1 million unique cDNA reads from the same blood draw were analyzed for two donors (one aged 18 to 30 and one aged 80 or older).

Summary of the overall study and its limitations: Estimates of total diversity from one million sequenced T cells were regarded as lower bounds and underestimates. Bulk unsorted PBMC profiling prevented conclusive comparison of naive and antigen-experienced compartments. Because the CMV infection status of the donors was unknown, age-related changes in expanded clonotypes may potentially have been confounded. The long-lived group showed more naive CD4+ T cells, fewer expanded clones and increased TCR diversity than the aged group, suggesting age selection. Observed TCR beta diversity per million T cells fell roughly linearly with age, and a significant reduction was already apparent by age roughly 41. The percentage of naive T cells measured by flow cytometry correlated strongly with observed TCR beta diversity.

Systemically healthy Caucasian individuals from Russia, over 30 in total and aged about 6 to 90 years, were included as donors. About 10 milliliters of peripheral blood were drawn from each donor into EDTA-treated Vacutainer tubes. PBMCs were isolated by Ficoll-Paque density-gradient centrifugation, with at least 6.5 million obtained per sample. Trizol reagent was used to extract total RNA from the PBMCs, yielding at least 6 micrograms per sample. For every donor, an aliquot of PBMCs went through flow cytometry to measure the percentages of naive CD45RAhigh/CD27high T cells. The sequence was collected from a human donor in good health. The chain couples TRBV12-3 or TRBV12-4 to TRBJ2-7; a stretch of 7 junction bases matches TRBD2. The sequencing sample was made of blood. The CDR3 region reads CASRPGTNEQYF. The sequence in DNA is TGTGCCAGCAGACCAGGGACTAACGAGCAGTACTTC.